This is a list of T cell receptor beta chains from one sample in a study of Graves' ophthalmopathy and Graves' hyperthyroidism. MiXCR, applied by TCRdb to the multiplex PCR reads, yields one record per CDR3 protein. The table lists 500,000 to 700,000 distinct CDR3 sequences, about a fifth of them singletons. Sequenced input: peripheral blood. These receptors all come from a woman between 18 and 29 years old with stable Graves' hyperthyroidism. Some clones in this sample may be carry-over from other donors' samples. Each CDR3 is given with its conserved first and last residue. Fields, in order: J gene, clone size, D gene, CDR3 length, V gene, CDR3 protein, CDR3 DNA. D genes are given only for firm matches. For some rows the clone size is stated as once, few or many, or as a class when expanded; others skip it.

j_call: TRBJ2-6
clone_size: .
d_call: .
cdr3_length: 17
v_call: TRBV5-1
cdr3_aa: CASTRRRTERGANVLTF
cdr3_nt: TGCGCCAGCACCAGGCGCAGAACCGAAAGGGGGGCCAACGTCCTGACTTTC

j_call: TRBJ2-2
clone_size: many
d_call: TRBD2
cdr3_length: 15
v_call: TRBV6-1
cdr3_aa: CASTTALAGTGELFF
cdr3_nt: TGTGCCAGCACCACAGCTCTAGCGGGCACCGGGGAGCTGTTTTTT

j_call: TRBJ1-5
clone_size: many
d_call: TRBD1
cdr3_length: 18
v_call: TRBV2
cdr3_aa: CASSATGVPAAGNQPQHF
cdr3_nt: TGTGCCAGCAGTGCGACAGGGGTTCCGGCTGCGGGTAATCAGCCCCAGCATTTT

j_call: TRBJ1-5
clone_size: .
d_call: .
cdr3_length: 18
v_call: TRBV27
cdr3_aa: CASSPAPVLGVGNQPQHF
cdr3_nt: TGTGCCAGCAGTCCCGCCCCCGTACTAGGGGTCGGCAATCAGCCCCAGCATTTT

j_call: TRBJ2-6
clone_size: .
d_call: .
cdr3_length: 14
v_call: TRBV2
cdr3_aa: CASPGLSGANVLTF
cdr3_nt: TGTGCCAGCCCAGGCCTTTCCGGGGCCAACGTCCTGACTTTC

j_call: TRBJ1-1
clone_size: .
d_call: .
cdr3_length: 15
v_call: TRBV11-2
cdr3_aa: CASRIRGGSLPEAFF
cdr3_nt: TGTGCCAGCAGGATAAGGGGAGGGTCCTTACCTGAAGCTTTCTTT

j_call: TRBJ1-2
clone_size: many
d_call: .
cdr3_length: 15
v_call: TRBV4-2
cdr3_aa: CASSQDKGPNYGYTF
cdr3_nt: TGTGCCAGCAGCCAAGATAAGGGACCTAACTATGGCTACACCTTC

j_call: TRBJ2-5
clone_size: .
d_call: .
cdr3_length: 13
v_call: TRBV6-1
cdr3_aa: CASSNQVESTQYF
cdr3_nt: TGTGCCAGCAGCAACCAGGTAGAGTCGACCCAGTACTTC

j_call: TRBJ1-5
clone_size: many
d_call: .
cdr3_length: 13
v_call: TRBV12-3/TRBV12-4
cdr3_aa: CASSSDGYQPQHF
cdr3_nt: TGTGCCAGCAGTTCGGACGGCTATCAGCCCCAGCATTTT

j_call: TRBJ1-2
clone_size: many
d_call: .
cdr3_length: 15
v_call: TRBV12-3/TRBV12-4
cdr3_aa: CASTKRQGNDYGYTF
cdr3_nt: TGTGCCAGCACAAAACGCCAGGGGAACGACTATGGCTACACCTTC

j_call: TRBJ2-5
clone_size: many
d_call: TRBD2
cdr3_length: 20
v_call: TRBV28
cdr3_aa: CASSLMQETLAGGIKETQYF
cdr3_nt: TGTGCCAGCAGTTTAATGCAGGAGACACTAGCGGGAGGTATAAAAGAGACCCAGTACTTC

j_call: TRBJ1-2
clone_size: many
d_call: .
cdr3_length: 14
v_call: TRBV6-1
cdr3_aa: CASSAGPNNYGYTF
cdr3_nt: TGTGCCAGCAGTGCTGGTCCCAATAACTATGGCTACACCTTC

j_call: TRBJ2-5
clone_size: .
d_call: .
cdr3_length: 14
v_call: TRBV20-1
cdr3_aa: CSARDREYQETQYF
cdr3_nt: TGCAGTGCTAGAGATCGGGAGTACCAAGAGACCCAGTACTTC

j_call: TRBJ2-5
clone_size: many
d_call: .
cdr3_length: 16
v_call: TRBV19
cdr3_aa: CASSKGSLRPQETQYF
cdr3_nt: TGTGCCAGTAGTAAGGGGTCCCTGCGACCCCAAGAGACCCAGTACTTC

j_call: TRBJ1-1
clone_size: many
d_call: .
cdr3_length: 15
v_call: TRBV4-1
cdr3_aa: CASSQDRFVDTEAFF
cdr3_nt: TGCGCCAGCAGCCAAGACAGATTTGTGGACACTGAAGCTTTCTTT

j_call: TRBJ1-1
clone_size: .
d_call: .
cdr3_length: 14
v_call: TRBV6-5
cdr3_aa: CASSYSSWSTEAFF
cdr3_nt: TGTGCCAGCAGTTACTCGAGCTGGAGCACTGAAGCTTTCTTT

j_call: TRBJ1-3
clone_size: few
d_call: .
cdr3_length: 13
v_call: TRBV14
cdr3_aa: CASSQDYRVTIYF
cdr3_nt: TGTGCCAGCAGCCAAGATTACCGGGTTACCATATATTTT

j_call: TRBJ1-1
clone_size: many
d_call: .
cdr3_length: 19
v_call: TRBV19
cdr3_aa: CASSIEAGRRWKANTEAFF
cdr3_nt: TGTGCCAGTAGTATAGAAGCGGGAAGACGATGGAAGGCGAACACTGAAGCTTTCTTT

j_call: TRBJ2-5
clone_size: once
d_call: .
cdr3_length: 14
v_call: TRBV2
cdr3_aa: CASSETRGGETQYF
cdr3_nt: TGTGCCAGCAGTGAAACTAGGGGGGGAGAGACCCAGTACTTC